This T cell receptor (beta chain) was profiled in a study of shared clonotypes between healthy human individuals. V lost 2 bases to trimming and J lost 1 base, with 15 bases between them. This CDR3 spans 17 amino acids. Germline V gives CDR1 SGHNT, CDR2 YENEEA. Sequencing used immunoSEQ multiplex PCR; TCRdb keeps in-frame clones, though not all of them. Of roughly 2.5 million clones listed, around nine tenths are singletons. The TCR was taken from a man between 18 and 35 years old in good health. The rearrangement uses TRBV11-3 and TRBJ2-1; no clear D gene. The material sequenced was naive CD4+ T cells sorted from blood. Sample subset: CD45RA+ positively selected. The CDR3 nucleotides are TGTGCCAGCAGCTTATTCTCGGCTGGGGATTCCTACAATGAGCAGTTCTTC. Protein product: CASSLFSAGDSYNEQFF.